This paragraph reports one T cell receptor (beta chain). Its target is not known. The use of a sample-barcoded 5' primer and a J-beta primer mix characterized a second PCR of roughly 6 to 12 cycles. TCRdb re-called the 5' RACE reads through MiXCR, storing one row per CDR3 protein. Of 700,000 or so distinct CDR3 sequences listed, 35% to 50% are singletons. This entry comes from a study of blood T cells in healthy people across ages. General observations from the study: Possibly confounding the expanded clonotype changes was the fact that donor CMV status was unknown. Age advanced and TCR beta diversity per million T cells fell, roughly linearly.

Trimming took 7 bases from V and 5 from J, leaving 18 bases between them. The CDR3 has 15 amino acids. The sample taken for sequencing was blood. The TCR originated in a man older than 75 in good health. This chain connects TRBV12-3 or TRBV12-4 to TRBJ1-5, with D perhaps TRBD1 (6 bases). CDR3 bases: TGTGCCAGCAATCCGGGACAAAATGTTGATCAGCCCCAGCATTTT. It is translated as CASNPGQNVDQPQHF.